Here is one TCR beta chain with its context. J lost 6 bases, V lost 7 bases, and 15 bases had no gene match. This CDR3 contains 16 residues. Germline lookup yields CDR1 SNHLY and CDR2 FYNNEI. This entry is derived from a study of CD8 T cells in Susac syndrome. With random hexamers, 0.5 to 1 ug RNA was reverse transcribed. One entry per CDR3 protein results from TCRdb running MiXCR on the immunoSEQ multiplex PCR reads. Of over 350,000 distinct CDR3 sequences listed, around 85% are singletons. V usage is TRBV2 and J usage is TRBJ2-4, with TRBD2 matching over 7 bases. The clonotype originates from a human donor with multiple sclerosis. Sequencing used CD8+ T cells from PBMCs. In nucleotides, the CDR3 is TGTGCCAGCATTCACCTGGGGGAGCGGGACGGAAACATTCAGTACTTC. This codes for CASIHLGERDGNIQYF.